Following are 17 T cell receptor beta chains from one sample sequenced in a study of T cell responses to AZD1222 COVID-19 vaccine. This table comes from immunoSEQ multiplex PCR, and its TCRdb copy is limited to in-frame clones, with some not included. The top ten clones hold approximately 4.2% of a sample with approximately 100,000 clones, approximately 93% of them seen once. Sequenced material: peripheral blood, taken on day 0 of AZD1222 vaccination. Receptor source: an adult in good health.

This chain connects TRBV25-1 to TRBJ2-3, with 12 bases matching TRBD2. The CDR3 is 15 residues long. J lost 3 bases, V lost 6 bases, and 4 bases had no gene match. Germline V gene data show CDR1 as MGHDK and CDR2 as SYGVNS. DNA of the CDR3: TGTGCCAGCAGCTCTAGCGGGGGGGGTACAGATACGCAGTATTTT. It is translated as CASSSSGGGTDTQYF. The whole variable domain, filled in from reference TRBV25-1 and TRBJ2-3, reads EADIYQTPRYLVIGTGKKITLECSQTMGHDKMYWYQQDPGMELHLIHYSYGVNSTEKGDLSSESTVSRIRTEHFPLTLESARPSHTSQYLCASSSSGGGTDTQYFGPGTRLTVL.

This chain uses TRBV30 with TRBJ2-7; D is unclear. CDR1 is GTSNPN and CDR2 is SVGIG in the germline V gene (reference sequence). The CDR3 is 11 amino acids. Trimming removed 2 bases at V and 5 bases at J, with 7 bases between. Here the CDR3 DNA reads TGTGCCTGGAGTCCTGGGCACGAGCAGTACTTC. This gives the protein CAWSPGHEQYF. Looking up the rest from reference TRBV30 and TRBJ2-7 gives the full variable domain: SQTIHQWPATLVQPVGSPLSLECTVEGTSNPNLYWYRQAAGRGLQLLFYSVGIGQISSEVPQNLSASRPQDRQFILSSKKLLLSDSGFYLCAWSPGHEQYFGPGTRLTVT.

The chain carries TRBV9 and TRBJ1-5; 7 nucleotides match TRBD1. The CDR3 consists of 16 residues. V shed 4 bases and J 1 base; nucleotides not matched to a gene: 8. Looked up from germline, CDR1 is SGDLS and CDR2 is YYNGEE. The CDR3: CASSPRQGQSNQPQHF. DNA of the CDR3: TGTGCCAGCAGCCCGCGACAGGGTCAGAGCAATCAGCCCCAGCATTTT.

This rearrangement joins TRBV19 to TRBJ1-2, with no clear D. Germline assignment: CDR1 LNHDA and CDR2 SQIVND (reference sequence). Deletions cut 1 base from V and 4 bases from J, with 10 bases between. The CDR3 extends over 14 amino acids. CDR3 nucleotide sequence: TGTGCCAGTAGTATAGCATCGCTCCGCTATGGCTACACCTTC. This gives the protein CASSIASLRYGYTF.

The J gene is TRBJ2-7, the V gene TRBV19; 7 positions agree with TRBD2. The trim removed 4 bases at V and 0 bases at J, leaving 3 bases unmatched. Germline CDR1 reads LNHDA; CDR2 reads SQIVND (reference sequence). The CDR3 has 14 amino acids. The CDR3 sequence is CASSTSGSSYEQYF. The CDR3 DNA sequence: TGTGCCAGTAGTACTAGCGGTAGCTCCTACGAGCAGTACTTC. The whole variable domain, remainder taken from reference TRBV19 and TRBJ2-7, is DGGITQSPKYLFRKEGQNVTLSCEQNLNHDAMYWYRQDPGQGLRLIYYSQIVNDFQKGDIAEGYSVSREKKESFPLTVTSAQKNPTAFYLCASSTSGSSYEQYFGPGTRLTVT.

This clone was seen a few times. The rearrangement uses TRBV4-3 and TRBJ2-2, with 8 nucleotides matching TRBD2. J was trimmed by 1 base and V by 4 bases; bases with no gene match: 8. CDR3 length: 17 amino acids. The germline V gene encodes CDR1 LGHNA and CDR2 YSLEER. This CDR3 is CASSRYGAGGNTGELFF. The CDR3, as DNA: TGCGCCAGCAGCCGCTACGGCGCGGGGGGGAACACCGGGGAGCTGTTTTTT.

The chain has TRBV28 and TRBJ1-2; TRBD1 matches at 8 bases. The length of the CDR3 is 14 residues. J lost 8 bases, V lost 6 bases, and 11 bases had no gene match. Germline values: CDR1 MDHEN, CDR2 SYDVKM. The CDR3 coding sequence is TGTGCCAGCAGCCGACAGGGGCCAAGGAAAGGCTACACCTTC. It is translated as CASSRQGPRKGYTF.

CDR3 sequence (DNA): TGTGCCAGCAGCTCAACTCCGGGACTCGACACAGATACGCAGTATTTT. The encoded protein is CASSSTPGLDTDTQYF. The chain joins TRBV7-9 to TRBJ2-3, with D tentatively TRBD2 (6 bases). The CDR3 covers 16 residues. V lost 4 bases and J 2 bases, leaving 16 bases between the germline ends. Germline CDR1 SEHNR, CDR2 FQNEAQ (reference sequence).

V gene TRBV15 combines with J gene TRBJ1-1, with D unresolved. Trimming left V 0 bases short and J 5 bases short, with 7 bases between. The CDR3 loop spans 13 amino acids. CDR1 and CDR2 (germline): LNHNV, YYDKDF (reference sequence). This chain's CDR3 is CATSRDVGTEAFF. CDR3 bases: TGTGCCACCAGCAGAGATGTGGGGACTGAAGCTTTCTTT. The full variable domain, rest sourced from reference TRBV15 and TRBJ1-1, is DAMVIQNPRYQVTQFGKPVTLSCSQTLNHNVMYWYQQKSSQAPKLLFHYYDKDFNNEADTPDNFQSRRPNTSFCFLDIRSPGLGDTAMYLCATSRDVGTEAFFGQGTRLTVV.

This clone was seen a single time. V and J are TRBV5-1 and TRBJ2-7, with 8 bases matching TRBD2. The CDR3 has 14 amino acids. Germline V CDR1 and CDR2: SGHRS, YFSETQ. The V and J ends lost 1 base and 2 bases, in that order; junction bases with no gene match: 2. In DNA form, the CDR3 reads TGCGCCAGCAGCTTGTTGCGGGGGGCCTACGAGCAGTACTTC. This sequence encodes CASSLLRGAYEQYF.

The chain has TRBV30 and TRBJ2-7; the match to TRBD1 covers 9 bases. Germline values: CDR1 GTSNPN, CDR2 SVGIG (reference sequence). The CDR3 runs to 13 residues. V trimming: 0 bases; J trimming: 5 bases; junction bases outside the gene matches: 2. CDR3 sequence reads: CAWSVDRGNEQYF. In nucleotides, the CDR3 is TGTGCCTGGAGTGTAGACAGGGGGAACGAGCAGTACTTC.

This chain links TRBV4-1 with TRBJ2-7; weak D call: TRBD2 (5 bases). The CDR3 has 14 amino acids. From germline, CDR1 is MGHRA and CDR2 YSYEKL. Trimming left V 0 bases short and J 5 bases short, with 11 bases between. The CDR3 nucleotides are TGCGCCAGCAGCCAAGAGAGGGTTCGGGACGAGCAGTACTTC. Protein product: CASSQERVRDEQYF.

This chain links TRBV30 with TRBJ1-1; no firm D call. The germline V gene has CDR1 GTSNPN and CDR2 SVGIG (reference sequence). V lost 2 bases, J lost 0 bases, and 16 bases lay in between. There are 16 residues in the CDR3. In DNA form, the CDR3 reads TGTGCCTGGAGTCGACCGTGGGCAGGACTGAACACTGAAGCTTTCTTT. This translates into CAWSRPWAGLNTEAFF. The variable domain in full, completed from reference TRBV30 and TRBJ1-1, reads SQTIHQWPATLVQPVGSPLSLECTVEGTSNPNLYWYRQAAGRGLQLLFYSVGIGQISSEVPQNLSASRPQDRQFILSSKKLLLSDSGFYLCAWSRPWAGLNTEAFFGQGTRLTVV.

The chain links TRBV7-8 to TRBJ2-7, with 8 positions matching TRBD1. V trimming: 5 bases; J trimming: 2 bases; junction bases outside the gene matches: 5. The CDR3 sequence is 14 residues long. Germline assignment: CDR1 SGHVS and CDR2 FQNEAQ. The CDR3 sequence is CASSRRQGPYEQYF. The CDR3 bases are TGTGCCAGCAGCCGCCGACAGGGGCCCTACGAGCAGTACTTC.

The chain carries TRBV5-1 and TRBJ2-3; the D gene is possibly TRBD2 (6 bases). This CDR3 is built from 15 residues. The V end lost 4 bases, the J end lost 2 bases, and 14 bases lay between the germline ends. Germline V CDR1 and CDR2: SGHRS, YFSETQ. The DNA of the CDR3 is TGCGCCAGCAGCGGGAGCGGACTAATCACAGATACGCAGTATTTT. Its translation: CASSGSGLITDTQYF.

The rearrangement joins TRBV12-3 or TRBV12-4 to TRBJ1-1; D possibly corresponds to TRBD1 (5 bases). The CDR3 consists of 13 residues. V was shortened by 3 bases and J by 2 bases, with 7 bases between the two germline ends. The CDR3 DNA sequence: TGTGCCAGCAGTTTGGGGGTTAACACTGAAGCTTTCTTT. It specifies CASSLGVNTEAFF.

The chain recombines TRBV24-1 with TRBJ1-1; D perhaps matches TRBD1 (6 bases). In germline, CDR1 is KGHDR, CDR2 SFDVKD. The CDR3 has 12 amino acids. V was cut by 3 bases and J by 8 bases, with 9 bases left in between. The CDR3 protein is CATSDPGTEAFF. The CDR3 region has the DNA TGTGCCACCAGTGATCCGGGGACAGAAGCTTTCTTT.